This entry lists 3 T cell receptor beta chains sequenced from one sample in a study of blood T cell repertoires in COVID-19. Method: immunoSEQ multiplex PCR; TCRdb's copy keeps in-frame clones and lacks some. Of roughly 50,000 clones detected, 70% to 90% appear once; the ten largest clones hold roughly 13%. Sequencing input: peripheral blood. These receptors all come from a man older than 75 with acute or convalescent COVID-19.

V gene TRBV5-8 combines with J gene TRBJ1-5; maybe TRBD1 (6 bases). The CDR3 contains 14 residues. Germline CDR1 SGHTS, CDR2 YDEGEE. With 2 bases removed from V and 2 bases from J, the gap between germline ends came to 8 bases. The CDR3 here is CASSLRQGNQPQHF. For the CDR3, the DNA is TGTGCCAGCAGCTTAAGACAGGGCAATCAGCCCCAGCATTTT. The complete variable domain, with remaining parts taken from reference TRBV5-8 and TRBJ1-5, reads EAGVTQSPTHLIKTRGQQATLRCSPISGHTSVYWYQQALGLGLQFLLWYDEGEERNRGNFPPRFSGRQFPNYSSELNVNALELEDSALYLCASSLRQGNQPQHFGDGTRLSIL.

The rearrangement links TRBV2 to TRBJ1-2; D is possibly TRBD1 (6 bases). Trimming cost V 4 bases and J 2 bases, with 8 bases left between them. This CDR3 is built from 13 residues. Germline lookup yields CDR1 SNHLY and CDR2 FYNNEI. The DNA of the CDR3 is TGTGCCAGCAGTGTCACAGGGAACTATGGCTACACCTTC. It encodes CASSVTGNYGYTF.

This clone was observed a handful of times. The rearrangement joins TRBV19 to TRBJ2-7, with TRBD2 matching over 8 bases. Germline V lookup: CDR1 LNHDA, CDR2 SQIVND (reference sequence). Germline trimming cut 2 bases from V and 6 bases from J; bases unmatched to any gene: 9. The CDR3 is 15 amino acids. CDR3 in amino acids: CASSIKGGSGVEQYF. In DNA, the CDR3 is TGTGCCAGTAGTATAAAGGGTGGTAGCGGGGTCGAGCAGTACTTC.